A single sample is the source of the 24 T cell receptor beta chains below, sequenced in a study of shared clonotypes between healthy human individuals. Data came from immunoSEQ multiplex PCR; TCRdb stores just in-frame clones and leaves some out. The profile shows about 2.2 million clones, about 93% of them singletons. CD8 cells classed as naive were CD45RO-negative and positively selected for CCR7, excluding terminally differentiated effector memory CD45RA+ cells. Specimen: naive CD8+ T cells from PBMCs. The receptor set was obtained from a man between 18 and 29 years old in good health. Some clones in this sample may be carry-over from other donors' samples.

The V call is TRBV12-2, the J call TRBJ1-2; the table's D call TRBD1 went unverified against the DNA. TRBV12-2 is described as a pseudogene. This CDR3 has 16 amino acids. CDR3 region: CASRLPSVGGVYGYTF. The CDR3 bases are TGTGCAAGTCGCTTACCATCGGTAGGGGGCGTTTATGGCTACACCTTC.

This chain joins TRBV7-8 and TRBJ1-2; possibly TRBD1 for D (6 bases). CDR3 length equals 13 residues. The V end lost 8 bases, the J end lost 6 bases, and 16 bases lay between the germline ends. Germline CDR1 is SGHVS and CDR2 is FQNEAQ. The CDR3 bases are TGTGCCAGCGCTCCGGGGGGCGATCATGGCTACACCTTC. It is translated as CASAPGGDHGYTF. Together with reference TRBV7-8 and TRBJ1-2, the CDR3 gives the full variable domain: GAGVSQSPRYKVAKRGQDVALRCDPISGHVSLFWYQQALGQGPEFLTYFQNEAQLDKSGLPSDRFFAERPEGSVSTLKIQRTQQEDSAVYLCASAPGGDHGYTFGSGTRLTVV.

This rearrangement joins TRBV7-2 to TRBJ2-3; 7 bases match TRBD2. The junction had 17 bases not matched to a gene; V was cut back by 5 bases and J by 0 bases. From germline, CDR1 is SGHTA and CDR2 FQGNSA. The CDR3 sequence is 19 residues long. The CDR3 region is CASSPSRVTSWSSTDTQYF. CDR3 sequence (DNA): TGTGCCAGCAGCCCCTCCCGCGTGACTAGCTGGTCTAGCACAGATACGCAGTATTTT.

This clone was observed once. CDR3 region: CASSYSVQGNGGELFF. The CDR3 DNA is TGTGCCAGCAGTTACTCAGTACAGGGGAACGGCGGGGAGCTGTTTTTT. V is TRBV6-5 and J is TRBJ2-2, with TRBD1 matching over 7 bases. The V and J ends lost 0 bases and 7 bases, in that order; junction bases with no gene match: 8. The CDR3 covers 16 residues. Germline assignment: CDR1 MNHEY and CDR2 SVGAGI.

A few counts support this clone. This rearrangement joins TRBV19 to TRBJ1-5; no firm D call. The CDR3 contains 15 residues. V was shortened by 1 base and J by 4 bases, with 11 bases between the two germline ends. Germline CDR1 LNHDA, CDR2 SQIVND (reference sequence). The CDR3 spells CASSIVVLGNQPQHF. The CDR3 region has the DNA TGTGCCAGTAGTATAGTGGTCTTGGGGAATCAGCCCCAGCATTTT.

The rearrangement uses TRBV6-1 and TRBJ2-5, with TRBD1 matching 8 bases. J lost 1 base, V lost 2 bases, and 9 bases had no gene match. Germline V gene data show CDR1 as MNHNS and CDR2 as SASEGT. The CDR3 loop spans 17 amino acids. The CDR3 DNA reads TGTGCCAGCAGTGAACCCCGACAGGGGACCTTCCAAGAGACCCAGTACTTC. It specifies CASSEPRQGTFQETQYF.

This clone appeared once. This chain links TRBV6-1 with TRBJ2-7; D is undetermined. Germline V CDR1 and CDR2: MNHNS, SASEGT. Trimming removed 3 bases from V and 2 bases from J, with 8 bases in between. The CDR3 is 13 amino acids. CDR3 DNA sequence: TGTGCCAGCAGTGACGGGCAGACCTACGAGCAGTACTTC. Protein: CASSDGQTYEQYF.

The genes are TRBV4-2 and TRBJ1-2; D is possibly TRBD1 (5 bases). The CDR3 has 14 amino acids. Looked up from germline, CDR1 is LGHNA and CDR2 is YNFKEQ. Trimming removed 4 bases from V and 6 bases from J, with 15 bases in between. The CDR3 sequence is CASSPEWGLDGYTF. CDR3 sequence (DNA): TGTGCCAGCAGCCCTGAATGGGGACTGGATGGCTACACCTTC.

The chain uses TRBV4-3 and TRBJ2-7; D ambiguous. Deletions cut 0 bases from V and 2 bases from J, with 11 bases between. CDR1 and CDR2 (germline): LGHNA, YSLEER. The CDR3 has 15 amino acids. This CDR3 is CASSQEFQSAYEQYF. CDR3 DNA: TGCGCCAGCAGCCAAGAGTTTCAGAGCGCCTACGAGCAGTACTTC.

This clone showed up just once. The chain carries TRBV9 and TRBJ1-3, with TRBD1 matching 7 bases. The V segment lost 2 bases and the J segment 4 bases; nucleotides outside the gene matches: 3. Germline CDR1 SGDLS, CDR2 YYNGEE. The CDR3 runs 14 residues. Written as DNA, the CDR3 is TGTGCCAGCAGCGTCCAGGGGGTAGGAAACACCATATATTTT. Protein sequence: CASSVQGVGNTIYF.

The chain combines TRBV5-6 with TRBJ2-7, with 9 bases fitting TRBD1. Trimming took 5 bases from V and 2 from J; bases not matched to a gene: 5. The CDR3 contains 14 residues. CDR1 and CDR2 from the germline V gene are SGHDT and YYEEEE. CDR3 loop: CASRRDREAYEQYF. CDR3 sequence (DNA): TGTGCCAGCAGACGGGACAGGGAGGCCTACGAGCAGTACTTC.

The chain links TRBV7-9 to TRBJ1-1, with D perhaps TRBD1 (5 bases). CDR3 length equals 13 residues. Germline V CDR1 and CDR2: SEHNR, FQNEAQ (reference sequence). V was pared by 8 bases and J by 3 bases, with 13 bases between. The DNA of the CDR3 is TGTGCCAGCGGTAGAACAGGATACACTGAAGCTTTCTTT. It yields the protein CASGRTGYTEAFF.

The chain couples TRBV19 to TRBJ2-1; a possible D gene is TRBD1 (5 bases). Germline CDR1 reads LNHDA; CDR2 reads SQIVND (reference sequence). The V and J ends lost 5 bases and 4 bases respectively, with 15 bases between them. The CDR3 consists of 15 residues. CDR3: CASSATGRDYNEQFF. CDR3 nucleotides: TGTGCCAGTAGTGCCACAGGCAGGGATTACAATGAGCAGTTCTTC. The entire variable domain, with the rest obtained from reference TRBV19 and TRBJ2-1, is as follows: DGGITQSPKYLFRKEGQNVTLSCEQNLNHDAMYWYRQDPGQGLRLIYYSQIVNDFQKGDIAEGYSVSREKKESFPLTVTSAQKNPTAFYLCASSATGRDYNEQFFGPGTRLTVL.

This chain uses TRBV27 with TRBJ2-7; TRBD1 matches 10 bases. This CDR3 contains 14 residues. Per germline, CDR1 MNHEY and CDR2 SMNVEV (reference sequence). Trimming took 4 bases from V and 4 from J; bases not matched to a gene: 4. CDR3 region: CASSWRDRGYEQYF. The CDR3, as DNA: TGTGCCAGCAGTTGGCGGGACAGGGGATACGAGCAGTACTTC.

The gene calls are TRBV7-2 and TRBJ2-1; TRBD2 agrees at 12 bases. Germline V gives CDR1 SGHTA, CDR2 FQGNSA. There are 15 residues in the CDR3. The V and J ends lost 5 bases and 5 bases, in that order; junction bases with no gene match: 4. The CDR3 region is CASSRLAGANNEQFF. Written as DNA, the CDR3 is TGTGCCAGCAGCCGACTAGCGGGGGCCAACAATGAGCAGTTCTTC.

The CDR3: CASSEGVVAGDTQYF. CDR3 in DNA: TGTGCCAGCAGCGAGGGGGTCGTGGCGGGAGATACGCAGTATTTT. The chain combines TRBV9 with TRBJ2-3; D possibly corresponds to TRBD1 (6 bases). Trimming stripped 3 bases from V and 5 bases from J, with 16 bases between. The CDR3 has 15 amino acids. The germline V gene encodes CDR1 SGDLS and CDR2 YYNGEE. The whole variable domain, remainder taken from reference TRBV9 and TRBJ2-3, is DSGVTQTPKHLITATGQRVTLRCSPRSGDLSVYWYQQSLDQGLQFLIQYYNGEERAKGNILERFSAQQFPDLHSELNLSSLELGDSALYFCASSEGVVAGDTQYFGPGTRLTVL.

CDR3 sequence reads: CASCPGQGPPEAFF. The CDR3 DNA reads TGTGCCAGCTGCCCGGGACAGGGTCCCCCTGAAGCTTTCTTT. The chain employs TRBV28 and TRBJ1-1, with 9 bases lining up with TRBD1. With V trimmed by 8 bases and J by 6 bases, 10 bases remained unmatched. The germline V gene has CDR1 MDHEN and CDR2 SYDVKM. The CDR3 consists of 14 residues.

The rearrangement joins TRBV9 to TRBJ1-1; D is unclear. Germline V gene lookup returns CDR1 SGDLS and CDR2 YYNGEE. CDR3 length: 14 residues. V lost 0 bases and J 1 base, leaving 7 bases between the germline ends. CDR3 coding DNA: TGTGCCAGCAGCGTAGCTACTTCGAACACTGAAGCTTTCTTT. Translated, it gives CASSVATSNTEAFF. The full variable domain, completed using reference TRBV9 and TRBJ1-1, is DSGVTQTPKHLITATGQRVTLRCSPRSGDLSVYWYQQSLDQGLQFLIQYYNGEERAKGNILERFSAQQFPDLHSELNLSSLELGDSALYFCASSVATSNTEAFFGQGTRLTVV.

The chain combines TRBV10-3 with TRBJ1-5; 9 bases map to TRBD1. The CDR3 length is 18 residues. Unmatched junction bases numbered 11, after V lost 4 bases and J lost 1 base. Germline V gene data show CDR1 as ENHRY and CDR2 as SYGVKD. CDR3 protein: CAISATSWDRESNQPQHF. The CDR3 nucleotides read TGTGCCATCAGTGCAACAAGTTGGGACAGGGAAAGCAATCAGCCCCAGCATTTT.

In regard to this clone: The identical CDR3 is also encoded by other nucleotide sequences in the sample. The chain is built from TRBV28 and TRBJ1-1; D is uncertain. This CDR3 has 13 amino acids. The germline V gene encodes CDR1 MDHEN and CDR2 SYDVKM. The germline V and J ends were trimmed by 2 bases and 0 bases, with 4 bases remaining between them. CDR3 in DNA: TGTGCCAGCAGTTTAGTTATGAACACTGAAGCTTTCTTT. Translation gives CASSLVMNTEAFF.

This rearrangement joins TRBV4-3 to TRBJ2-3, with D possibly matching TRBD1 (5 bases). Germline lookup yields CDR1 LGHNA and CDR2 YSLEER. V dropped 3 bases and J dropped 2 bases, with 12 bases sitting between them. This CDR3 has 15 residues. In DNA form, the CDR3 reads TGCGCCAGCAGCCACAACAGGCCCTTCACAGATACGCAGTATTTT. Translation: CASSHNRPFTDTQYF.

This chain joins TRBV2 and TRBJ1-1; D gene uncertain. This CDR3 has 13 amino acids. Germline CDR1 SNHLY, CDR2 FYNNEI. Trimming pared 6 bases from V and 1 base from J, leaving 9 bases between. DNA of the CDR3: TGTGCCAGCAGCCATTCAGAGAACACTGAAGCTTTCTTT. Protein: CASSHSENTEAFF.

The V and J genes are TRBV5-6 and TRBJ2-3; tentative D call: TRBD2 (6 bases). The CDR3 totals 17 residues. The V end lost 4 bases, the J end lost 4 bases, and 22 bases lay between the germline ends. Per the germline V gene, CDR1 is SGHDT and CDR2 is YYEEEE. CDR3 DNA: TGTGCCAGCAGCGGAATAGGGGACTCCTCTCCCCCAGATACGCAGTATTTT. The encoded protein is CASSGIGDSSPPDTQYF.

This clone has more than one count but fewer than ten. This chain links TRBV4-2 with TRBJ2-5; D unclear. Trimming cost V 4 bases and J 3 bases, with 9 bases left between them. Germline-derived CDR1 and CDR2 are LGHNA and YNFKEQ. The CDR3 sequence is 13 residues long. The CDR3 spells CASSPATEETQYF. The CDR3 DNA follows: TGTGCCAGCAGCCCTGCCACGGAAGAGACCCAGTACTTC.